A single TCR delta chain is shown here with its context. This clone's antigen is unknown. TCRdb assigns this DNA the protein of a much larger clone, which departs from its translation at residue 12; this likely reflects a read error, and the protein shown comes from translating the DNA. Mothers of both infected and uninfected infants received the same treatment, using spiramycin and/or pyrimethamine plus sulfadiazine plus folinic acid. All infants, infected and uninfected, were born by term delivery after more than 37 weeks of gestation. Approximately 0.9 mL of blood was processed into PBMCs by Lymphoprep gradient centrifugation, after which the PBMCs were cryopreserved in liquid nitrogen and shipped to Belgium. Thawed PBMCs were labeled with Zombie NIR viability dye and stained with CD3, TCR gammadelta, Vgamma9 and Vdelta2 antibodies. A FACSAria III was used to sort CD3+ TCRgammadelta+ T cells, reaching a mean purity of about 98%. For each sample, the RNeasy Micro Kit was used to isolate RNA from approximately 10,000 sorted gammadelta T cells. Each infant was born to a mother who had been enrolled with a primary T. gondii infection during pregnancy. The infants' peripheral blood was drawn at an outpatient microbiology and virology center located in Pavia, Italy.

cDNA was generated in one tube by template-switch reverse transcription with TRGC- and TRDC-specific primers, using SuperScript II. The TRGC primer was designed so that it binds both the TRGC1 and the TRGC2 constant genes. The KAPA Real-Time Library Amplification Kit was used for TRG and TRD amplification, and AMPure XP bead purification was performed between steps. Index PCR with the Nextera XT Index Kit was used to add Illumina sequencing adapters. An Illumina MiSeq running the V2 300 kit was used to sequence the TRG and TRD amplicons, producing 150 bp paired-end reads. The paper's processing steps were these. Read quality was checked with FastQC version 0.11.8 before further analysis. Reads were mapped to GenBank TRG or TRD reference genes, and MiXCR version 3.0.3 was used to assemble CDR3 sequences. MiXCR defaults were kept, except that TRDD gene segments were assembled using 3 rather than 5 consecutive nucleotides. N additions, CDR3 length, J segment length and clonotype sharing between samples were all calculated using VDJtools version 1.2.1. CDR3 sequences that were out of frame or contained stop codons were removed from the analysis. The overlap of infant repertoires with previously published Vgamma9Vdelta2 repertoires from fetal, cord blood and adult blood was compared. After TCRdb called clones again from the public reads with CATT, rows with identical DNA were merged. These V and J calls originate from TCRdb's pipeline instead of the authors' own analysis. Present in this sample are roughly 780 delta-chain clones, approximately 55% of which were seen just once. The ten largest clones take up 25% of the sample.

This sample was included in a study of Vγ9Vδ2 T cells in congenital toxoplasmosis (dated by TCRdb to the early 2020s). For the wider study: Congenital toxoplasmosis was diagnosed using IgG, IgM and IgA serology, Western blot and an in-house interferon-gamma release assay. This study compared the CDR3 repertoires of the gamma and delta chains in sorted blood gammadelta T cells from congenitally T. gondii-infected infants versus uninfected infants. Repertoire sequencing was done on samples from infants at 2 months after birth and at 1 year of age. TCR sequencing covered roughly five infected and around 11 uninfected infants at 2 months, plus 3 infected and 4 uninfected infants at 1 year.

The junction shows trimming of 1 base on V and 6 bases on J, plus 18 bases between the germline ends. As encoded in the germline V gene, CDR1 is TSWWSYY while CDR2 is QGS. The CDR3 goes from the cysteine to the phenylalanine over 16 residues. The sequence is cut down to CDR3 DNA, 48 bases in frame from base 1. The investigation overall reported the following: At 2 months, TRGV9 and TRDV2 CDR3s of infected infants appeared to carry fewer N additions than uninfected infants, especially TRDV2-TRDJ1 sequences. In roughly 2-month-old infants, germline-encoded fetal-type TRDV2 CDR3 sequences seemed to be more common in infected than in uninfected infants, which suggests a footprint of in utero expansion. Repertoire differences between infected and uninfected infants were less clear at 1 year of age than at 2 months. Both infected and uninfected infants showed a high prevalence of a public TRGV9 clonotype. Two months was the earliest age with enough suitable sample material for TCR repertoire analysis, so newborn repertoires were not sequenced.

The TCR sequence derives from a child under 10 years old born to a mother with Toxoplasma gondii infection during pregnancy, either congenitally infected or uninfected (not recorded which). The rearranged chain carries TRDV1 and TRDJ1, with a weak D call of TRDD3 (6 bases match). The J gene was not available in TCRdb and was assigned here by matching the DNA to germline segments. Sequenced material: gamma-delta T cells from blood. The bases read TGTGCTCTTGGGGAACCCGCTTGGGGGCCGACTTATAAACTCATCTTT. This yields the protein CALGEPAWGPTYKLIF.